The present T cell receptor (beta chain) was sequenced within a study of cytomegalovirus exposure and HLA in healthy donors. Turning to the study itself: The Caucasian-associated ancestry cluster held 65% to 85% of a few hundred genotyped donors. Overall study findings and caveats: Analyzed later, association rates of TCRs varied across HLA loci, with DRB1 most and HLA-C fewest. Accurate prediction of most subjects' HLA-A and HLA-B alleles from TCR beta sequences was reported.

Of note for this clone: Its antigen is still unknown.

Vbeta (60) and Jbeta (13) primers were used in the PCR. The protocol was immunoSEQ multiplex PCR, while the TCRdb copy is restricted to in-frame clones and leaves out a portion. The sample includes around 88,000 clones. The sequenced sample consisted of PBMCs. The clonotype was recovered from a girl under 18 in good health and CMV-seropositive.

As DNA, the CDR3 is TGTGCCAGCAGCACGGGTGCGGGACAGGGCAAGGACGAGCAGTACTTC. Translating gives CASSTGAGQGKDEQYF. This chain links TRBV5-6 with TRBJ2-7; TRBD1 aligns across 9 bases. V shed 4 bases, J shed 5 bases, and the junction held 13 bases outside the gene matches. This CDR3 has 16 residues. Germline CDR1 SGHDT, CDR2 YYEEEE.